This T cell receptor (beta chain) is drawn from a study of blood T cell repertoires in COVID-19. Method: immunoSEQ multiplex PCR; TCRdb's copy keeps in-frame clones and lacks some. The data contain about 370,000 clones, over 75% of them singletons. CDR3 length: 14 residues. V dropped 4 bases and J dropped 3 bases, with 13 bases sitting between them. Germline V lookup: CDR1 SQVTM, CDR2 ANQGSEA. Sequencing was done on a sample of PBMCs or T cells enriched from blood (not recorded which). This TCR was sampled from a man aged 18 to 30 who had recovered from COVID-19. The chain joins TRBV29-1 to TRBJ1-3; no clear D gene. Here the CDR3 DNA reads TGCAGCGTTGGTCTGTCGGGAGATGGAAACACCATATATTTT. This encodes CSVGLSGDGNTIYF.